The 12 T cell receptor beta chains below all came from one sample that was sequenced in a study of shared clonotypes between healthy human individuals. Naive CD8 cells, CD45RO-negative and positively selected for CCR7, excluded terminally differentiated effector memory CD45RA+ cells. The repertoire was sequenced with immunoSEQ multiplex PCR; TCRdb's copy has only in-frame clones and lacks some. Of 2 million or so clones detected, about 94% appear once; the ten largest clones hold 0.85% to 1.3%. Source material: naive CD8+ T cells sorted from blood. Receptors originate from a man in his late teens or twenties in good health.

The rearrangement links TRBV27 to TRBJ2-1; D is possibly TRBD1 or TRBD2 (5 bases each). The germline V gene has CDR1 MNHEY and CDR2 SMNVEV (reference sequence). V lost 8 bases and J 8 bases, leaving 19 bases between the germline ends. There are 14 residues in the CDR3. This CDR3 is CASGPGTSVDEQFF. The CDR3, as DNA: TGTGCCAGCGGACCCGGGACCAGCGTCGATGAGCAGTTCTTC.

Note on this clone: This specimen includes other DNA sequences encoding the same CDR3. The V gene is TRBV29-1, the J gene TRBJ2-1; no clear D gene. Per the germline V gene, CDR1 is SQVTM and CDR2 is ANQGSEA. V lost 1 base to trimming and J lost 4 bases, with 5 bases between them. CDR3 length equals 12 residues. CDR3: CSVEADYNEQFF. DNA for the CDR3: TGCAGCGTTGAAGCGGATTACAATGAGCAGTTCTTC.

The chain couples TRBV10-1 to TRBJ2-7; maybe TRBD2 (6 bases). V lost 3 bases and J lost 1, with 10 bases in between. The germline V gene encodes CDR1 WNHNN and CDR2 SYGVQD (reference sequence). This CDR3 has 14 amino acids. The CDR3 coding sequence is TGCGCCAGCAGTGAAGGTGGAGGGTCCTACGAGCAGTACTTC. Translated: CASSEGGGSYEQYF.

The J gene is TRBJ2-3, the V gene TRBV11-3, with a weak D call TRBD1 (5 bases). V was trimmed by 5 bases and J by 0 bases, leaving 24 bases between them. The germline V gene encodes CDR1 SGHNT and CDR2 YENEEA. CDR3 size: 19 residues. The CDR3, as DNA: TGTGCCAGCAGCCCCGGTAGGACACTCCCTTTTACTAGCACAGATACGCAGTATTTT. Amino acids: CASSPGRTLPFTSTDTQYF.

V and J are TRBV7-2 and TRBJ2-3, with 10 nucleotides matching TRBD2. The CDR3 extends over 14 amino acids. Germline CDR1 and CDR2: SGHTA and FQGNSA. Trimming at V came to 4 bases and at J to 4 bases, leaving 2 bases not matched to a gene. The CDR3 reads CASSSLAGPDTQYF. Here the CDR3 DNA reads TGTGCCAGCAGCTCACTAGCGGGGCCAGATACGCAGTATTTT.

CDR3 sequence: CASSEGTSPSGETQYF. In DNA form, the CDR3 reads TGTGCCAGCAGTGAGGGGACTAGTCCATCGGGAGAGACCCAGTACTTC. This chain joins TRBV25-1 and TRBJ2-5; the match to TRBD2 covers 8 bases. V trimming: 3 bases; J trimming: 4 bases; junction bases outside the gene matches: 10. The CDR3 is 16 residues long. The germline CDR1 and CDR2 sequences are MGHDK and SYGVNS.

This chain links TRBV5-6 with TRBJ2-7; D is perhaps TRBD1 (5 bases). CDR3 length: 13 amino acids. Between the trimmed V and J ends, which lost 2 bases and 2 bases, there was a span of 8 bases. Germline CDR1 SGHDT, CDR2 YYEEEE. The CDR3 spells CASSFDRTYEQYF. DNA of the CDR3: TGTGCCAGCAGCTTTGACAGAACCTACGAGCAGTACTTC.

The gene calls are TRBV6-1 and TRBJ1-2; D unresolved. The CDR3 is 15 amino acids. CDR1 and CDR2 from the germline V gene are MNHNS and SASEGT. V lost 5 bases to trimming and J lost 3 bases, with 16 bases between them. The CDR3 DNA is TGTGCCAGCAGTCTCGGGGTCACAAGTGACTATGGCTACACCTTC. Translated, it gives CASSLGVTSDYGYTF.

This sequence joins TRBV9 and TRBJ2-7, with D perhaps TRBD1 or TRBD2 (6 bases each). This CDR3 contains 15 residues. Trimming removed 2 bases from V and 3 bases from J, with 15 bases in between. Looked up from germline, CDR1 is SGDLS and CDR2 is YYNGEE. CDR3 in amino acids: CASSVEWGAGYEQYF. As DNA, the CDR3 is TGTGCCAGCAGCGTTGAATGGGGGGCGGGCTACGAGCAGTACTTC.

This rearrangement joins TRBV12-5 to TRBJ1-1, with 10 bases lining up with TRBD1. With V trimmed by 1 base and J by 5 bases, 1 base remained unmatched. The CDR3 is 14 amino acids. Germline CDR1 LGHNT, CDR2 FRNRAP. CDR3 region: CASGLGQGATEAFF. CDR3 nucleotides: TGTGCTAGTGGTTTGGGACAGGGGGCTACTGAAGCTTTCTTT.

V gene TRBV19 combines with J gene TRBJ2-7; D is ambiguous. There are 13 residues in the CDR3. V lost 10 bases to trimming and J lost 0 bases, with 13 bases between them. The germline gives CDR1 LNHDA, CDR2 SQIVND (reference sequence). The CDR3 reads CATRTASSYEQYF. CDR3 DNA sequence: TGTGCCACCCGGACGGCGAGCTCCTACGAGCAGTACTTC.

As concerns this clone: One base away lies a much larger clone, so this may be a sequencing read error. J is TRBJ2-7 and V is TRBV2, with TRBD1 matching 9 bases. CDR3 length equals 13 residues. The J segment lost 3 bases and the V segment lost 5 bases, leaving 2 bases of the junction unmatched. Looked up from germline, CDR1 is SNHLY and CDR2 is FYNNEI. The CDR3 protein is CASSKGQGYEQYF. CDR3 nucleotides: TGTGCCAGCAGTAAGGGACAGGGCTACGAGCAGTACTTC.